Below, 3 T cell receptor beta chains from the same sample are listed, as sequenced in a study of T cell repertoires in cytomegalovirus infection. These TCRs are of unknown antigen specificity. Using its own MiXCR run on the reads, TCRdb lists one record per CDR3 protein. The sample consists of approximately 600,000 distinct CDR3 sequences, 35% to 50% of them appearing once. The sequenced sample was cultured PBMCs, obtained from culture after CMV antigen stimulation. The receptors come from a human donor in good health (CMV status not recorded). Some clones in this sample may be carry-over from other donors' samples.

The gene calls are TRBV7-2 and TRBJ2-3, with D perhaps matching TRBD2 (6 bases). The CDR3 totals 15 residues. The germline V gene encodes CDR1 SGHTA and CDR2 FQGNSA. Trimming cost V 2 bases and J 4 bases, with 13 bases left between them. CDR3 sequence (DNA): TGTGCCAGCAGCTTAAGATCGACGGGGGCAGATACGCAGTATTTT. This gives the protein CASSLRSTGADTQYF.

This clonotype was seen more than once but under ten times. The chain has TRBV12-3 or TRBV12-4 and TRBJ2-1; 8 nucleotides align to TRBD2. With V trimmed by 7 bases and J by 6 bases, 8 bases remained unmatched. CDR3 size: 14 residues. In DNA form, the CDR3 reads TGTGCCAGCAAGTTTGCGGGGGGCGGCAATGAGCAGTTCTTC. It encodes CASKFAGGGNEQFF.

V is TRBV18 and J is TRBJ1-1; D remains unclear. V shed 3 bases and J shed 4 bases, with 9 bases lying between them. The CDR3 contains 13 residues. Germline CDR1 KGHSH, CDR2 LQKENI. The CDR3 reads CASSPDASTEAFF. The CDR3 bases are TGTGCCAGCTCACCTGACGCATCCACTGAAGCTTTCTTT. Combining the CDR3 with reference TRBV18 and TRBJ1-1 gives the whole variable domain NAGVMQNPRHLVRRRGQEARLRCSPMKGHSHVYWYRQLPEEGLKFMVYLQKENIIDESGMPKERFSAEFPKEGPSILRIQQVVRGDSAAYFCASSPDASTEAFFGQGTRLTVV.